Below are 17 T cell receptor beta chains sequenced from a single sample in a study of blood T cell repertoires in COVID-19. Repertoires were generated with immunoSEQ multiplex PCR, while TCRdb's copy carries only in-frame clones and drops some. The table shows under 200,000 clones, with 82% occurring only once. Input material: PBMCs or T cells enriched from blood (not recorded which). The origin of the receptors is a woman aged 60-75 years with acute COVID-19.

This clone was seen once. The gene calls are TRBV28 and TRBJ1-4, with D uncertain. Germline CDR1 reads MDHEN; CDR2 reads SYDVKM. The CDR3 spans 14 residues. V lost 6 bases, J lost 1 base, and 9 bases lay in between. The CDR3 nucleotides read TGTGCCAGCAGAACCACCGGAACTAATGAAAAACTGTTTTTT. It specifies CASRTTGTNEKLFF.

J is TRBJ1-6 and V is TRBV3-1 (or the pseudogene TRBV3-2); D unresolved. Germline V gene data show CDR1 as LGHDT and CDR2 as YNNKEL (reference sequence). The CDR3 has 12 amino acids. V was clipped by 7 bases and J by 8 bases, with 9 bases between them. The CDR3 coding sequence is TGTGCCAGCAAAGACGGGGATTCACCCCTCCACTTT. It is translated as CASKDGDSPLHF.

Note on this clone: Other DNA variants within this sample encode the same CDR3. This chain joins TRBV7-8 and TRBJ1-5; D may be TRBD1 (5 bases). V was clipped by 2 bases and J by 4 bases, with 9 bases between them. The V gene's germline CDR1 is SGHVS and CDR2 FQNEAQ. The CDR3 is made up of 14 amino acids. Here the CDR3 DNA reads TGTGCCAGCAGCTTATCTAGGGGAAATCAGCCCCAGCATTTT. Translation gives CASSLSRGNQPQHF.

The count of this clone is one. The CDR3 sequence: CASSRGTSGQETQYF. DNA for the CDR3: TGCGCCAGCAGCCGCGGGACTAGCGGGCAAGAGACCCAGTACTTC. The chain couples TRBV10-1 to TRBJ2-5, with TRBD2 matching 12 bases. V was pared by 6 bases and J by 2 bases, with 4 bases of the junction left unmatched. The CDR3 is made up of 15 amino acids. Germline V gene data show CDR1 as WNHNN and CDR2 as SYGVQD (reference sequence).

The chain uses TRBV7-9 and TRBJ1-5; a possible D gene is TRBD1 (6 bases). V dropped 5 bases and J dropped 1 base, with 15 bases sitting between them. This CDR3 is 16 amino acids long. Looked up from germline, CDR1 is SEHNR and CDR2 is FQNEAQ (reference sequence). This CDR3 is CASSQAAGASNQPQHF. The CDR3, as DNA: TGTGCCAGCAGCCAGGCGGCAGGGGCGAGCAATCAGCCCCAGCATTTT.

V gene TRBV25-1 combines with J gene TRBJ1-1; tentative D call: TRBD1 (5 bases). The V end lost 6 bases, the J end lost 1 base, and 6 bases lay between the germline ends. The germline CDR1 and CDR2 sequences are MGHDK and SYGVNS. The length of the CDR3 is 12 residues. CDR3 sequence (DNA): TGTGCCAGCAGAACAGGGAACACTGAAGCTTTCTTT. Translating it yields CASRTGNTEAFF.

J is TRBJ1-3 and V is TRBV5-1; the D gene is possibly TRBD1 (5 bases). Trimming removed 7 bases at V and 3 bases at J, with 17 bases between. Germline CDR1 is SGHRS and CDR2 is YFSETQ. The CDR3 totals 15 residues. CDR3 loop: CASSLDSQLGNTIYF. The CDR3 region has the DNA TGCGCCAGCTCCCTAGACAGTCAACTTGGAAACACCATATATTTT.

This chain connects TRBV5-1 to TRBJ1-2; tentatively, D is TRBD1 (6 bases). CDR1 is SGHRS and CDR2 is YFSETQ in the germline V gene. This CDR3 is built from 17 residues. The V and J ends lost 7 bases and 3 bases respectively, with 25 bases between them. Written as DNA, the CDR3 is TGCGCCAGCGCCCCCGGAGACAGGCCTTCCTCGGACTATGGCTACACCTTC. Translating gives CASAPGDRPSSDYGYTF.

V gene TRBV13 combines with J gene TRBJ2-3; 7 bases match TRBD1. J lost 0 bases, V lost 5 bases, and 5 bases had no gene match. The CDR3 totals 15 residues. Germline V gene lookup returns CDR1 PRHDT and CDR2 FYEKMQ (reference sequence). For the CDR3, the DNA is TGTGCCAGCAGCCGACAGGGCCGTAGCACAGATACGCAGTATTTT. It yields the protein CASSRQGRSTDTQYF.

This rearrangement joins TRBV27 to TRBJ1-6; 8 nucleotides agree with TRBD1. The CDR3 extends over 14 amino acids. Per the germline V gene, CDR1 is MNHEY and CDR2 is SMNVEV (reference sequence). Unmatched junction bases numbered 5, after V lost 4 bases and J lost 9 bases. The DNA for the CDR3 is TGTGCCAGCAGTTCCTACAGGGGGGGTTCACCCCTCCACTTT. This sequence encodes CASSSYRGGSPLHF.

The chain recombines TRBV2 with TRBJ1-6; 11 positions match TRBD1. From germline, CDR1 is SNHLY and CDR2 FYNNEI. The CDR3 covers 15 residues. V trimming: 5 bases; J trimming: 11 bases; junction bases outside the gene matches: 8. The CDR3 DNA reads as TGTGCCAGCAGTCCTCGGGACAGGGGGAATCCACCCCTCCACTTT. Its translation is CASSPRDRGNPPLHF. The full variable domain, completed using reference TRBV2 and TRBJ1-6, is EPEVTQTPSHQVTQMGQEVILRCVPISNHLYFYWYRQILGQKVEFLVSFYNNEISEKSEIFDDQFSVERPDGSNFTLKIRSTKLEDSAMYFCASSPRDRGNPPLHFGNGTRLTVT.

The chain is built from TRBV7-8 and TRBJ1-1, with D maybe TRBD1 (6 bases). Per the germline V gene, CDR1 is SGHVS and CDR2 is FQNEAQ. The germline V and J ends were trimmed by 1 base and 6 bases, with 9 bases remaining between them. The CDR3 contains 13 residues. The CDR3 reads CASSLGGQPEAFF. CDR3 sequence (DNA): TGTGCCAGCAGCTTAGGGGGGCAGCCTGAAGCTTTCTTT. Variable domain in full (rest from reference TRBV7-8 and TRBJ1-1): GAGVSQSPRYKVAKRGQDVALRCDPISGHVSLFWYQQALGQGPEFLTYFQNEAQLDKSGLPSDRFFAERPEGSVSTLKIQRTQQEDSAVYLCASSLGGQPEAFFGQGTRLTVV.

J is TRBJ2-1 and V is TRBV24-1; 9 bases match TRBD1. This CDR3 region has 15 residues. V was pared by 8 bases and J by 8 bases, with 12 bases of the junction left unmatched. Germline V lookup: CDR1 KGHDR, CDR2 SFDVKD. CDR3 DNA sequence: TGTGCCACCAATTCCCCGGGACAGGGATACTATGAGCAGTTCTTC. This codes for CATNSPGQGYYEQFF.

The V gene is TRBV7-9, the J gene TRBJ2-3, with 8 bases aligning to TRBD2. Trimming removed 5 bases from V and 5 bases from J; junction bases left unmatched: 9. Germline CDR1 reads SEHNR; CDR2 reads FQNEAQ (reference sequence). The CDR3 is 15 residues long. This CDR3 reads CASSPGSGRGDTQYF. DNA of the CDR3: TGTGCCAGCAGCCCCGGATCCGGGAGGGGAGATACGCAGTATTTT.

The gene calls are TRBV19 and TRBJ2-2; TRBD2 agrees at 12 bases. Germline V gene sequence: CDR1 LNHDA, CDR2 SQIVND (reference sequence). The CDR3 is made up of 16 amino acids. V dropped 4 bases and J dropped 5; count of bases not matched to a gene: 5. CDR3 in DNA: TGTGCCAGTAGTAAAGGACTAGCGGGGAAGACCGGGGAGCTGTTTTTT. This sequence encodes CASSKGLAGKTGELFF. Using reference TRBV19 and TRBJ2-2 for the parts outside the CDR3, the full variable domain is DGGITQSPKYLFRKEGQNVTLSCEQNLNHDAMYWYRQDPGQGLRLIYYSQIVNDFQKGDIAEGYSVSREKKESFPLTVTSAQKNPTAFYLCASSKGLAGKTGELFFGEGSRLTVL.

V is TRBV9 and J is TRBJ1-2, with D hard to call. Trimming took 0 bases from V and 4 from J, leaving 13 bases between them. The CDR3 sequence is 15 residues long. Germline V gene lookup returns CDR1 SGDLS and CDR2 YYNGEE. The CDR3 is CASSVGEGSVYGYTF. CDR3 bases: TGTGCCAGCAGCGTAGGGGAGGGTTCTGTCTATGGCTACACCTTC.

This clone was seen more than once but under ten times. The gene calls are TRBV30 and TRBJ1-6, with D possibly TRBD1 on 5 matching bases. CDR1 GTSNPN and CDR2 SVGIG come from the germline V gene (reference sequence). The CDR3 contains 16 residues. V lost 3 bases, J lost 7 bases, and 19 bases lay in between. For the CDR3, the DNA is TGTGCCTGGAGGTTGTTTTCCGGGACTTTAAATTCACCCCTCCACTTT. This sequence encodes CAWRLFSGTLNSPLHF. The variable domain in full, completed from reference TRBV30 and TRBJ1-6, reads SQTIHQWPATLVQPVGSPLSLECTVEGTSNPNLYWYRQAAGRGLQLLFYSVGIGQISSEVPQNLSASRPQDRQFILSSKKLLLSDSGFYLCAWRLFSGTLNSPLHFGNGTRLTVT.